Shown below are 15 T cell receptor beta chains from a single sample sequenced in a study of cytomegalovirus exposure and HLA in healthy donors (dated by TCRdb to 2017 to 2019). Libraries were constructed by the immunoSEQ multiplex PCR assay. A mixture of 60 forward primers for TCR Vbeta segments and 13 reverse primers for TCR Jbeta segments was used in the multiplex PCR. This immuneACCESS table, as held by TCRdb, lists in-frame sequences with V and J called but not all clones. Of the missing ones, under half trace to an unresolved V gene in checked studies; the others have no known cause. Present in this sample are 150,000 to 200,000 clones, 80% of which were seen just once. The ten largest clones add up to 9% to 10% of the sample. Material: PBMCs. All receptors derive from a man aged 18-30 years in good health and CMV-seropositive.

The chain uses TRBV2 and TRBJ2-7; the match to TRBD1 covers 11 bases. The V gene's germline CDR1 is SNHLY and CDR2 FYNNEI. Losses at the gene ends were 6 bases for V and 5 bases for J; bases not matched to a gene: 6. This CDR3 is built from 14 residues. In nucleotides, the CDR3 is TGTGCCAGCAGGTGGGACAGGGGGAGGAACGAGCAGTACTTC. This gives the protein CASRWDRGRNEQYF.

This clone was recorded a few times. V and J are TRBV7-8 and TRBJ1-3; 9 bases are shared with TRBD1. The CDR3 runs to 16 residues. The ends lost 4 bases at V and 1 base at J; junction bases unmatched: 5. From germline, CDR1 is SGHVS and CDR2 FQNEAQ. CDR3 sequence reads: CASSSGQGGSGNTIYF. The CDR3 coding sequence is TGTGCCAGCAGCTCGGGACAGGGAGGTTCTGGAAACACCATATATTTT.

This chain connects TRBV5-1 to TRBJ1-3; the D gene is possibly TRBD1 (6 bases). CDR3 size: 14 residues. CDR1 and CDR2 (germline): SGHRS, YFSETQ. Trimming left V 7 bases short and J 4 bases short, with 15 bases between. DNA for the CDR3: TGCGCCAGCTCATCACAGGGTTACGGAAACACCATATATTTT. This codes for CASSSQGYGNTIYF.

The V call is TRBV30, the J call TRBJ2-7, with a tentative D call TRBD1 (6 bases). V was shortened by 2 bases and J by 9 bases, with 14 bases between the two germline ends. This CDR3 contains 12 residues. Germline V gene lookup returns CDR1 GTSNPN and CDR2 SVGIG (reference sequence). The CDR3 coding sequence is TGTGCCTGGAGTATCAACAGGGATGTGCAGTACTTC. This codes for CAWSINRDVQYF.

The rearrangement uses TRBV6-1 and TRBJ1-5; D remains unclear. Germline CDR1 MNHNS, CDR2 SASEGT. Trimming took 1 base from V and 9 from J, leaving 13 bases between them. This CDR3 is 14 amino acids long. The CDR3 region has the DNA TGTGCCAGCAGTGAAGTCGGGGAACACGCGCCCCAGCATTTT. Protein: CASSEVGEHAPQHF.

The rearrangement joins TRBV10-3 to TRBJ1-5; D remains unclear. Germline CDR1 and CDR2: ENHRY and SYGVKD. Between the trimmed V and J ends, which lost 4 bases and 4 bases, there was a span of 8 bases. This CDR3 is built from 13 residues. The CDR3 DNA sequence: TGTGCCATCAGTGTCGACATTAATCAGCCCCAGCATTTT. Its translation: CAISVDINQPQHF.

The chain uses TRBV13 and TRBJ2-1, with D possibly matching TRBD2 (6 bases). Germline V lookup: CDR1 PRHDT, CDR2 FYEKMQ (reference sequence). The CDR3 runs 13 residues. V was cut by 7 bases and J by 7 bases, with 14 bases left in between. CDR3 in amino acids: CASNQWEDNEQFF. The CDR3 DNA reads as TGTGCCAGCAACCAGTGGGAGGATAATGAGCAGTTCTTC.

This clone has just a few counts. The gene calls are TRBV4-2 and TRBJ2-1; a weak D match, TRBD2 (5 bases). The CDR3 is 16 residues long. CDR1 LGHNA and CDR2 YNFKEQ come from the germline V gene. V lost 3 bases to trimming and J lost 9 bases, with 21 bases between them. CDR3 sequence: CASSQGRGIRFGEQFF. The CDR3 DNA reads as TGTGCCAGCAGCCAGGGTCGAGGGATCCGGTTCGGTGAGCAGTTCTTC.

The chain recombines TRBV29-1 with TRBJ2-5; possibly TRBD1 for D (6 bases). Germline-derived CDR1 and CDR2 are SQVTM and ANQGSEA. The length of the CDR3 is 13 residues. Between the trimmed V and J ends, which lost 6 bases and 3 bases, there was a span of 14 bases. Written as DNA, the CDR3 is TGCAGCGTCCCTCGGACAGACGAAGAGACCCAGTACTTC. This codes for CSVPRTDEETQYF.

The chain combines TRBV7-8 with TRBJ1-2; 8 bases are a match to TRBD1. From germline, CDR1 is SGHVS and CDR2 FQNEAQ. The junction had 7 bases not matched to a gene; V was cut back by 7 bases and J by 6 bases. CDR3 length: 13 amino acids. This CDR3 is CASNDRGGDGYTF. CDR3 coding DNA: TGTGCCAGCAACGACAGGGGCGGTGATGGCTACACCTTC.

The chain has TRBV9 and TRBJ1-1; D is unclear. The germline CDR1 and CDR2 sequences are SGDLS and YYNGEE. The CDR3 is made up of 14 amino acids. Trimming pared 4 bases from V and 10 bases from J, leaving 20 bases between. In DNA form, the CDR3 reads TGTGCCAGCAGCCCGAGCGGATCGCCTCGGGGAGCTTTCTTT. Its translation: CASSPSGSPRGAFF.

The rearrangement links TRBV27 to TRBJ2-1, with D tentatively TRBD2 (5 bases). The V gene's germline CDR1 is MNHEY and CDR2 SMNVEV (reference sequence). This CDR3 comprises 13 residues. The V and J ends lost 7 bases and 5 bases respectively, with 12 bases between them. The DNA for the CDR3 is TGTGCCAGCACCAGCCGGGAAAACAATGAGCAGTTCTTC. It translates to CASTSRENNEQFF.

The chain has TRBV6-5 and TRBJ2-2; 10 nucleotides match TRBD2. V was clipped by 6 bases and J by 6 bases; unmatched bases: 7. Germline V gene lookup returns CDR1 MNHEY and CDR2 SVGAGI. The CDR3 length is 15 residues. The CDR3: CASRPPSGRAGELFF. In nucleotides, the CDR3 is TGTGCCAGCAGACCTCCCAGCGGGAGGGCCGGGGAGCTGTTTTTT.

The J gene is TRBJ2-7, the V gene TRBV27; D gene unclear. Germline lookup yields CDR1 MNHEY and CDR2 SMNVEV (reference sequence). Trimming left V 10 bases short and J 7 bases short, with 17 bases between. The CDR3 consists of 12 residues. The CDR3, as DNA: TGTGCCACCATCTCTACTTTGAGGGAGCAGTACTTC. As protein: CATISTLREQYF.

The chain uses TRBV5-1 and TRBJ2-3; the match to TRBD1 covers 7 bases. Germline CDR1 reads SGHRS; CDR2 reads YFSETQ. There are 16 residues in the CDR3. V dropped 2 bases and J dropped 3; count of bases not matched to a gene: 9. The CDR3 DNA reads TGCGCCAGCAGCTTCCGACAGGGAGATAGGACAGATACGCAGTATTTT. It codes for CASSFRQGDRTDTQYF.